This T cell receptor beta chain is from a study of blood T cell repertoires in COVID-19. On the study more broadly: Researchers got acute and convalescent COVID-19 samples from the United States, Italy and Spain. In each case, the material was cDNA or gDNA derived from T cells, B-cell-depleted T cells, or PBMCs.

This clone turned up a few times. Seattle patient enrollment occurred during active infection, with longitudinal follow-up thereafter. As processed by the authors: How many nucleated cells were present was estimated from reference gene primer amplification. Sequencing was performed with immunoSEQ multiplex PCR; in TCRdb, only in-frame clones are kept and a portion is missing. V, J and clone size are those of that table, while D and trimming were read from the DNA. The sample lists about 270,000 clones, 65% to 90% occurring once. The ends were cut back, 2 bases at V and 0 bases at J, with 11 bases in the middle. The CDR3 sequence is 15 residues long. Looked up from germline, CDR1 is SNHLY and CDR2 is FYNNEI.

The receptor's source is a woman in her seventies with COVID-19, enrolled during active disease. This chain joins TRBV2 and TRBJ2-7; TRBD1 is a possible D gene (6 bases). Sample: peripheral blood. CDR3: CASSETGQSSYEQYF. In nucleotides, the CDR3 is TGTGCCAGCAGTGAAACCGGACAGTCCTCCTACGAGCAGTACTTC.